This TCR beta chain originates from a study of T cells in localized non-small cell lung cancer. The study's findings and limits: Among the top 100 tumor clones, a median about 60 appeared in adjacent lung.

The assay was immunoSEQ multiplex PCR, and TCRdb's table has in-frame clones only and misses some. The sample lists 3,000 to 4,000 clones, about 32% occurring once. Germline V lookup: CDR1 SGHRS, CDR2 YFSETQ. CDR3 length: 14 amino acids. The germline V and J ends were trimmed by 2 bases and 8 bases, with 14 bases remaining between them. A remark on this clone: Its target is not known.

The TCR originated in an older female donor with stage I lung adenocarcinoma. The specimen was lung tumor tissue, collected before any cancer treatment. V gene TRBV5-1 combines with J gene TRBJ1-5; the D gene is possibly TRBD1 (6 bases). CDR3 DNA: TGCGCCAGCAGCTTCAAGGGGGGGCAGGAGCCCCAGCATTTT. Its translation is CASSFKGGQEPQHF.